The 24 T cell receptor beta chains given below trace back to one sample, sequenced in a study of post-analysis software for immune sequencing data. Unique molecular identifiers were carried by the TCR beta cDNA libraries. Each CDR3 protein gets one entry after TCRdb re-called the PCR reads with MiXCR. The table has approximately 260,000 distinct CDR3 sequences, just over 35% seen once; the top ten hold under 5%. Overall study results and limits: Controls had lower frequencies than patients of about 5 TRBV segments, which included TRBV5-6, TRBV5-1 and TRBV20-1.

Their cognate antigens are unknown. The specimen sequenced was blood. Every receptor here comes from a girl aged 10 to 17 with multiple sclerosis.

This clonotype was seen many times. The chain couples TRBV28 to TRBJ2-5; weak D call: TRBD1 (5 bases). V was shortened by 4 bases and J by 3 bases, with 15 bases between the two germline ends. This CDR3 spans 15 amino acids. Germline V gives CDR1 MDHEN, CDR2 SYDVKM. CDR3 sequence (DNA): TGTGCCAGCAGTTCCCCTGGGGCAGAGGAAGAGACCCAGTACTTC. Its translation: CASSSPGAEEETQYF.

This chain links TRBV20-1 with TRBJ1-4, with D unresolved. Germline loops: CDR1 DFQATT, CDR2 SNEGSKA (reference sequence). This CDR3 region has 12 residues. Trimming pared 6 bases from V and 4 bases from J, leaving 9 bases between. The CDR3: CSAGDHNEKLFF. The CDR3 DNA reads as TGCAGTGCAGGAGATCATAATGAAAAACTGTTTTTT.

With respect to this clonotype: A clone one base away is much larger, so this may be a read error. The chain is built from TRBV5-1 and TRBJ1-2; TRBD1 matches 9 bases. CDR3 length: 15 amino acids. CDR1 and CDR2 (germline): SGHRS, YFSETQ. The CDR3 is CANSLGTGQYYGYTF. CDR3 bases: TGCGCCAACAGCTTGGGGACAGGGCAATACTATGGCTACACCTTC.

This clonotype was observed many times. The chain combines TRBV28 with TRBJ1-2, with D perhaps matching TRBD1 (5 bases). There are 18 residues in the CDR3. V lost 5 bases and J 1 base, leaving 23 bases between the germline ends. CDR1 is MDHEN and CDR2 is SYDVKM in the germline V gene. CDR3: CASSILSIRDRRNYGYTF. The CDR3 DNA follows: TGTGCCAGCAGTATACTATCTATTCGGGACCGACGTAACTATGGCTACACCTTC.

The rearrangement links TRBV10-1 to TRBJ2-1, with D possibly being TRBD1 or TRBD2 (5 bases each). Trimming took 2 bases from V and 5 from J, leaving 13 bases between them. CDR3 size: 15 residues. The germline gives CDR1 WNHNN, CDR2 SYGVQD (reference sequence). The CDR3 DNA reads as TGCGCCAGCAGTGAGCCGGGACGGGGTGACAATGAGCAGTTCTTC. Protein sequence: CASSEPGRGDNEQFF.

The chain uses TRBV7-2 and TRBJ2-4; 15 nucleotides line up with TRBD2. The DNA end is a closer match to TRBJ2-7, so the J assignment may be wrong. Germline V CDR1 and CDR2: SGHTA, FQGNSA. The CDR3 loop spans 19 amino acids. The CDR3 DNA follows: TGTGCCAGCAGCTTAACCTTCCCGGGACTAGCGGGAGGCGCGTACGAGCAGTACTTC. Amino acid sequence: CASSLTFPGLAGGAYEQYF.

V is TRBV18 and J is TRBJ1-2, with 7 bases identical to TRBD1. Germline V gives CDR1 KGHSH, CDR2 LQKENI. There are 15 residues in the CDR3. V shed 5 bases, J shed 3 bases, and the junction held 9 bases outside the gene matches. The chain's CDR3 is CASSTLTGWDYGYTF. The CDR3 region has the DNA TGTGCCAGCTCAACTCTGACAGGGTGGGACTATGGCTACACCTTC.

A remark on this clonotype: A much larger clone sits a single nucleotide away, making a read error possible. The chain couples TRBV24-1 to TRBJ2-5; D unclear. From germline, CDR1 is KGHDR and CDR2 SFDVKD. The CDR3 runs to 16 residues. Trimming removed 0 bases at V and 0 bases at J, with 10 bases between. The CDR3 loop is CATSDLPRRNQETQYF. The DNA of the CDR3 is TGTGCCACCAGTGATTTGCCCAGGCGTAACCAAGAGACCCAGTACTTC.

With respect to this clonotype: This may stem from a read error, because a much larger clone lies one nucleotide away. The chain carries TRBV28 and TRBJ2-5, with 7 positions matching TRBD1. The J call is uncertain, as TRBJ2-7 better fits the DNA end. Germline loops: CDR1 MDHEN, CDR2 SYDVKM. The CDR3 length is 15 residues. DNA for the CDR3: TGTGCCAACAGTCCACAGGGGAGAGGCTCCTACGAGCAGTACTTC. Its translation is CANSPQGRGSYEQYF.

The chain employs TRBV7-2 and TRBJ2-1; 12 nucleotides agree with TRBD2. The junction had 16 bases not matched to a gene; V was cut back by 10 bases and J by 6 bases. Looked up from germline, CDR1 is SGHTA and CDR2 is FQGNSA. CDR3 size: 17 residues. CDR3 protein: CAIPRASGRARGNEQFF. The CDR3 coding sequence is TGTGCCATCCCTAGGGCTAGCGGGAGGGCCAGGGGCAATGAGCAGTTCTTC. Full variable domain (remainder filled in from reference TRBV7-2 and TRBJ2-1): GAGVSQSPSNKVTEKGKDVELRCDPISGHTALYWYRQSLGQGLEFLIYFQGNSAPDKSGLPSDRFSAERTGGSVSTLTIQRTQQEDSAVYLCAIPRASGRARGNEQFFGPGTRLTVL.

The chain carries TRBV5-5 and TRBJ1-2; no clear D gene. Germline loops: CDR1 SGHKS, CDR2 YYEKEE (reference sequence). The CDR3 length is 14 residues. V was pared by 0 bases and J by 5 bases, with 11 bases between. In DNA form, the CDR3 reads TGTGCCAGCAGCTTGGCCGCAGATAAGTATGGCTACACCTTC. Translated, it gives CASSLAADKYGYTF.

The rearrangement joins TRBV24-1 to TRBJ2-6, with D perhaps given as TRBD1 or TRBD2 (5 bases each). V lost 4 bases and J 0 bases, leaving 15 bases between the germline ends. Looked up from germline, CDR1 is KGHDR and CDR2 is SFDVKD. The CDR3 is 18 amino acids. The CDR3 DNA is TGTGCCACCAGTGACCTCAGGGACGGGGACTCTGGGGCCAACGTCCTGACTTTC. Encoded protein: CATSDLRDGDSGANVLTF.

The V gene is TRBV20-1, the J gene TRBJ1-5, with D uncertain. CDR3 length: 15 amino acids. Per germline, CDR1 DFQATT and CDR2 SNEGSKA (reference sequence). V gave up 5 bases and J gave up 0 bases, with 14 bases separating them. This CDR3 is CSASYDIYSNQPQHF. The CDR3 bases are TGCAGTGCTTCTTATGACATATATAGCAATCAGCCCCAGCATTTT.

This clonotype was picked up a small number of times. Given a much more abundant clone one base away, this may be a read error. This chain joins TRBV4-1 and TRBJ2-1, with D unclear. This CDR3 is built from 16 residues. Per germline, CDR1 MGHRA and CDR2 YSYEKL. CDR3 nucleotide sequence: TGCGCCAGCCGGTTCAGCGACGACTCTTCCTACAATGGGCAGTTCTTC. Amino acid sequence: CASRFSDDSSYNGQFF.

This clonotype was detected ten times or more. This sequence joins TRBV6-1 and TRBJ2-1; 8 positions agree with TRBD2. This CDR3 is 15 amino acids long. Trimming cost V 8 bases and J 4 bases; bases outside gene matches: 10. From germline, CDR1 is MNHNS and CDR2 SASEGT. Here the CDR3 DNA reads TGTGCCAGCGTTCGGGGGGGAGGGTGGTACAATGAGCAGTTCTTC. Amino acid sequence: CASVRGGGWYNEQFF.

This clonotype was recorded many times. V is TRBV7-2 and J is TRBJ2-1, with 7 bases that match TRBD2. V gave up 0 bases and J gave up 4 bases; unmatched junction bases: 6. Per germline, CDR1 SGHTA and CDR2 FQGNSA. The CDR3 totals 16 residues. The CDR3 coding sequence is TGTGCCAGCAGCTTAGCGCGGCTAGCGGTGTACAATGAGCAGTTCTTC. This sequence encodes CASSLARLAVYNEQFF. Supplemented by reference TRBV7-2 and TRBJ2-1, the full variable domain reads GAGVSQSPSNKVTEKGKDVELRCDPISGHTALYWYRQSLGQGLEFLIYFQGNSAPDKSGLPSDRFSAERTGGSVSTLTIQRTQQEDSAVYLCASSLARLAVYNEQFFGPGTRLTVL.

The chain couples TRBV29-1 to TRBJ2-3, with a weak D call TRBD2 (6 bases). Germline V CDR1 and CDR2: SQVTM, ANQGSEA. CDR3 size: 16 residues. Trimming left V 0 bases short and J 1 base short, with 14 bases between. The CDR3 DNA follows: TGCAGCGTTGAAGATCTTCGGCCGGGAGGCACAGATACGCAGTATTTT. Protein: CSVEDLRPGGTDTQYF.

This clonotype occurred many times. The chain couples TRBV5-1 to TRBJ2-5; D ambiguous. Germline V gives CDR1 SGHRS, CDR2 YFSETQ. This CDR3 has 14 residues. V was cut by 4 bases and J by 2 bases, with 12 bases left in between. DNA for the CDR3: TGCGCCAGCAGCCCGTCGTGGGATCAAGAGACCCAGTACTTC. It translates to CASSPSWDQETQYF.

About this clonotype itself: A much larger clone lies one base from this, so it may be a read error. This sequence joins TRBV11-1 and TRBJ2-5; 10 bases map to TRBD1. The CDR3 length is 14 residues. The germline V gene has CDR1 SGHAT and CDR2 FQDESV (reference sequence). V was clipped by 4 bases and J by 11 bases; unmatched bases: 10. As DNA, the CDR3 is TGTGCCAGCAGCTGGGACAGGGGCTACAATGAGCAGTACTTC. Residues: CASSWDRGYNEQYF.

This clonotype was picked up many times. This chain joins TRBV11-2 and TRBJ2-7, with 10 nucleotides matching TRBD2. Germline trimming cut 5 bases from V and 4 bases from J; bases unmatched to any gene: 2. CDR1 and CDR2 (germline): SGHAT, FQNNGV. This CDR3 is built from 13 residues. In DNA, the CDR3 is TGTGCCAGCAGCCAGGGACTAGCGTACGAGCAGTACTTC. It translates to CASSQGLAYEQYF. Combining the CDR3 with reference TRBV11-2 and TRBJ2-7 gives the whole variable domain EAGVAQSPRYKIIEKRQSVAFWCNPISGHATLYWYQQILGQGPKLLIQFQNNGVVDDSQLPKDRFSAERLKGVDSTLKIQPAKLEDSAVYLCASSQGLAYEQYFGPGTRLTVT.

There are a few counts of this clonotype. The chain carries TRBV5-5 and TRBJ2-5, with no clear D. Trimming cost V 0 bases and J 9 bases, with 24 bases left between them. This CDR3 is 17 amino acids long. CDR1 and CDR2 from the germline V gene are SGHKS and YYEKEE (reference sequence). The CDR3 sequence is CASSLELVGLPTLAQYF. The CDR3 DNA reads TGTGCCAGCAGCTTGGAGCTAGTGGGGTTACCAACCTTGGCCCAGTACTTC.

The V gene is TRBV7-8, the J gene TRBJ2-5; 10 nucleotides align to TRBD1. CDR3 length: 15 residues. The junction had 7 bases not matched to a gene; V was cut back by 8 bases and J by 1 base. Looked up from germline, CDR1 is SGHVS and CDR2 is FQNEAQ. The CDR3 coding sequence is TGTGCCAGCCTCAGGCGGGACAGGGGCCAAGAGACCCAGTACTTC. This codes for CASLRRDRGQETQYF.

This clonotype turned up a few times. A single base separates this from a much larger clone, so it may be a read error. The chain links TRBV20-1 to TRBJ2-3; D is possibly TRBD1 or TRBD2 (6 bases each). Germline CDR1 is DFQATT and CDR2 is SNEGSKA (reference sequence). This CDR3 has 12 amino acids. This chain's CDR3 is CREGDQKDTQYF. In DNA form, the CDR3 reads TGCAGGGAGGGGGATCAGAAAGATACGCAGTATTTT.

The genes are TRBV5-1 and TRBJ2-7, with TRBD1 as a possible D gene (5 bases). The CDR3 runs to 17 residues. Germline CDR1 and CDR2: SGHRS and YFSETQ. V was shortened by 0 bases and J by 7 bases, with 23 bases between the two germline ends. Here the CDR3 reads CASSLVVGQGRAGEQYF. The CDR3 nucleotides read TGCGCCAGCAGCTTGGTCGTAGGGCAGGGAAGGGCCGGGGAGCAGTACTTC.